This TCR beta chain was sequenced for a study of regulatory T cells in long-lasting Graves disease. iRepertoire HTBI primers and Arm-PCR of CDR3 regions built TCR beta libraries. TCRdb passed the multiplex PCR reads through MiXCR, listing each CDR3 protein once. The sample carries some 440,000 distinct CDR3 sequences, 20% recorded once. As for time point: persistent/refractory GD, antithyroid drugs over 5 years with positive TRAb. PBMC-extracted RNA yielded the TCR library. The sequence came from a female donor with Graves disease. The source was peripheral blood mononuclear cells (PBMCs), collected when the disease was refractory, from a patient treated with antithyroid drugs.

CDR3 nucleotides: TGTGCCAGCACACCGTGGACTAGCGGAGGGGAGACCCAGTACTTC. This translates into CASTPWTSGGETQYF. V is TRBV7-2 and J is TRBJ2-5; 10 nucleotides align to TRBD2. V shed 7 bases and J 5 bases; nucleotides not matched to a gene: 10. The V gene's germline CDR1 is SGHTA and CDR2 FQGNSA. This CDR3 has 15 amino acids. Variable domain in full (rest from reference TRBV7-2 and TRBJ2-5): GAGVSQSPSNKVTEKGKDVELRCDPISGHTALYWYRQSLGQGLEFLIYFQGNSAPDKSGLPSDRFSAERTGGSVSTLTIQRTQQEDSAVYLCASTPWTSGGETQYFGPGTRLLVL.